This T cell receptor beta chain is from a study of CD8+ T cells in alopecia areata. Turning to the study itself: Severity of treated patients was scored by affected scalp percentage.

The sequencing template was cDNA reverse transcribed from extracted RNA. Sequencing was performed with immunoSEQ multiplex PCR; in TCRdb, only in-frame clones are kept and a portion is missing. Here the sample spans 150,000 to 200,000 clones, roughly 60% being singletons. Notes on the study in general: Patients showed less clear TCR sequence sharing than mice, possibly partly because of HLA diversity.

Indicated treatment: oral pan-JAK inhibitor, 5-10 mg twice daily. PBMCs, the starting material, were the source of sorted CD4+ and CD8+ T cells. This clone was observed a few times. As yet, its antigen is unknown. Germline V CDR1 and CDR2: SNHLY, FYNNEI. J lost 4 bases, V lost 7 bases, and 6 bases had no gene match. CDR3 size: 14 residues. The chain couples TRBV2 to TRBJ2-7; the match to TRBD1 covers 11 bases. The sample was CD4+ T cells sorted from blood, taken at week 24, from a patient treated with tofacitinib. This clonotype originated in a human donor with alopecia areata. CDR3 coding DNA: TGTGCCAGCACTAGGACAGGGGGCCGATACGAGCAGTACTTC. Residues: CASTRTGGRYEQYF.